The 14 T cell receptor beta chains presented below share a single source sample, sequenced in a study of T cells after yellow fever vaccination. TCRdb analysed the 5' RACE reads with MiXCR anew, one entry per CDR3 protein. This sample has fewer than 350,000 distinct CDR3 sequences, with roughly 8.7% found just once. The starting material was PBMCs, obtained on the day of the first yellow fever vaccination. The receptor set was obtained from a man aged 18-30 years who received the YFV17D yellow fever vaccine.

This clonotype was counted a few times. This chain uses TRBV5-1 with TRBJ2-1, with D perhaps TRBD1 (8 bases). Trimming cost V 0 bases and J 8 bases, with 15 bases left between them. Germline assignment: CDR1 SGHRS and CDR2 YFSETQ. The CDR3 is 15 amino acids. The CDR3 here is CASSLGQGSGDEQFF. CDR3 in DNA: TGCGCCAGCAGCTTGGGACAGGGGAGCGGGGATGAGCAGTTCTTC.

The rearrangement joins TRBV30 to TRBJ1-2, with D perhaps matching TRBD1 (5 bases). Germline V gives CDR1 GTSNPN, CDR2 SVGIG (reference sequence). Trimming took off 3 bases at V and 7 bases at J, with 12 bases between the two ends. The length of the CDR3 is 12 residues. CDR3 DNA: TGTGCCTGGAGCCCCGGCGGGGCTGGCTACACCTTC. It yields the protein CAWSPGGAGYTF. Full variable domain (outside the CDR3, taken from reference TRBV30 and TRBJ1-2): SQTIHQWPATLVQPVGSPLSLECTVEGTSNPNLYWYRQAAGRGLQLLFYSVGIGQISSEVPQNLSASRPQDRQFILSSKKLLLSDSGFYLCAWSPGGAGYTFGSGTRLTVV.

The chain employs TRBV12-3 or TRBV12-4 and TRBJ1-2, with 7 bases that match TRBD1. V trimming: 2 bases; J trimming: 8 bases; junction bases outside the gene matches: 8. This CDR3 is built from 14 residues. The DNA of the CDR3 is TGTGCCAGCAGTTTAAACAGGGACAGCGACGGCTACACCTTC. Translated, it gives CASSLNRDSDGYTF.

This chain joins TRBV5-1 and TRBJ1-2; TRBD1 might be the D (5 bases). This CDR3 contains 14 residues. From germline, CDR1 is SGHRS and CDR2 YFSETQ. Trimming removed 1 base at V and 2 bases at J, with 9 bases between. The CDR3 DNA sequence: TGCGCCAGCAGCTTGTCAGGGCGGAACTATGGCTACACCTTC. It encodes CASSLSGRNYGYTF. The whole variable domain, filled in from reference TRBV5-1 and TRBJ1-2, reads KAGVTQTPRYLIKTRGQQVTLSCSPISGHRSVSWYQQTPGQGLQFLFEYFSETQRNKGNFPGRFSGRQFSNSRSEMNVSTLELGDSALYLCASSLSGRNYGYTFGSGTRLTVV.

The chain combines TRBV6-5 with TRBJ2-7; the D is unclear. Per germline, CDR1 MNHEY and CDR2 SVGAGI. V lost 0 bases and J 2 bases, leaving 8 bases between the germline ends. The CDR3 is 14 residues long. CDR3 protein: CASSYSGPPYEQYF. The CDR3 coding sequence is TGTGCCAGCAGTTACTCGGGCCCTCCCTACGAGCAGTACTTC.

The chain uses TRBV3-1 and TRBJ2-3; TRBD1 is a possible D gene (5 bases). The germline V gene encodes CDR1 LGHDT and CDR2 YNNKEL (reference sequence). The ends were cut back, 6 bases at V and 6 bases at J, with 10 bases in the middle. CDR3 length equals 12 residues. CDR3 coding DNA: TGTGCCAGCAGTCAGGGATTCGATACGCAGTATTTT. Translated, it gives CASSQGFDTQYF.

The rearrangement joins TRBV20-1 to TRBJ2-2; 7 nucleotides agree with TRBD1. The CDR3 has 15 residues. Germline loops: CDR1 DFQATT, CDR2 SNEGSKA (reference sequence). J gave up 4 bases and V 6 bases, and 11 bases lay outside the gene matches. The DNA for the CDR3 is TGCAGTGCCGGGGACAGCCGACAGGGCACCGGGGAGCTGTTTTTT. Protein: CSAGDSRQGTGELFF.

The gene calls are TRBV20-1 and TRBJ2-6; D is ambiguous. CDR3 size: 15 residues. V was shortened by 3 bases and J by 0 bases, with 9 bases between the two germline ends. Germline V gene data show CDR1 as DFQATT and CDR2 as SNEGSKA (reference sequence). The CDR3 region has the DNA TGCAGTGCTAGCATCCTGGCCTCTGGGGCCAACGTCCTGACTTTC. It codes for CSASILASGANVLTF.

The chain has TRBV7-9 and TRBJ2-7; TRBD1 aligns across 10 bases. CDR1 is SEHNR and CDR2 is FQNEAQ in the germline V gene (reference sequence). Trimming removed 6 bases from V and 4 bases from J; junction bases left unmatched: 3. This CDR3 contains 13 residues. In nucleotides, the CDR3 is TGTGCCAGCAGAGGACAGGGGGATTACGAGCAGTACTTC. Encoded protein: CASRGQGDYEQYF.

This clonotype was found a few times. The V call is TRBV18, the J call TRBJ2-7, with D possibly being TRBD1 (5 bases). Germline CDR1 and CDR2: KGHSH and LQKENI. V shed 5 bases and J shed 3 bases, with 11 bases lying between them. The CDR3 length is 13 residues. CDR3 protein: CASSAGSIYEQYF. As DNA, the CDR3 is TGTGCCAGCTCAGCAGGGTCGATCTACGAGCAGTACTTC.

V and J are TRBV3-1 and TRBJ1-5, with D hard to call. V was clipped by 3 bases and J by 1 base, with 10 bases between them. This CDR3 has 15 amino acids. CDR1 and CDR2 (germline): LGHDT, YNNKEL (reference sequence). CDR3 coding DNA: TGTGCCAGCAGCCATTCACAGACCAGCAATCAGCCCCAGCATTTT. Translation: CASSHSQTSNQPQHF.

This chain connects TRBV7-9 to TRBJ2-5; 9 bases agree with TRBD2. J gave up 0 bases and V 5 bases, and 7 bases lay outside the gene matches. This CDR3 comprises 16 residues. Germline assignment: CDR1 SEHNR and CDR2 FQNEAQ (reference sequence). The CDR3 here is CASSPRRGGDQETQYF. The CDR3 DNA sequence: TGTGCCAGCAGCCCACGGCGGGGGGGGGACCAAGAGACCCAGTACTTC.

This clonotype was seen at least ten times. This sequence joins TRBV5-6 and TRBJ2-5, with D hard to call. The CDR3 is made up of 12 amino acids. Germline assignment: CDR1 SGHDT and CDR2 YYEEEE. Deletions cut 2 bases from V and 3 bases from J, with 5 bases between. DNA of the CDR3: TGTGCCAGCAGCTTCAACGAAGAGACCCAGTACTTC. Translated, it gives CASSFNEETQYF.

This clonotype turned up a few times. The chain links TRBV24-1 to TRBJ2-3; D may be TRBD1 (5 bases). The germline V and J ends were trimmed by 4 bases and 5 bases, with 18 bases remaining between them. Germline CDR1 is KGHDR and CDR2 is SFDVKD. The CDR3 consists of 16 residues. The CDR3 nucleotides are TGTGCCACCAGTGAACCCTTCACAGGTTCCAGAGATACGCAGTATTTT. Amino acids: CATSEPFTGSRDTQYF.